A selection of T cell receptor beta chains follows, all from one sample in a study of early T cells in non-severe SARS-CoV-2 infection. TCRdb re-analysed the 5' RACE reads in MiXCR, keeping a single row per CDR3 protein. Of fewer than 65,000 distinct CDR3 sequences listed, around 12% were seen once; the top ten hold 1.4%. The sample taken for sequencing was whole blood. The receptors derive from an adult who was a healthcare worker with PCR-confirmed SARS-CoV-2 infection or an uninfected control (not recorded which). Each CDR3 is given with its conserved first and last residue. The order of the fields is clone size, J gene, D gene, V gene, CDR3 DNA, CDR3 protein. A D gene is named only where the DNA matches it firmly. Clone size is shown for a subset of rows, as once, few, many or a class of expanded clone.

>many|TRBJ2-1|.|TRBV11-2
TGTGCCAGCAGGTTTAGTGGGAGGAATGAGCAGTTCTTC
CASRFSGRNEQFF
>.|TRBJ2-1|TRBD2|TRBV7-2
TGTGCCAGCAGCCCATCCCCTCGGACTAGCGGGGGGTGGGGCTCCTACAATGAGCAGTTCTTC
CASSPSPRTSGGWGSYNEQFF
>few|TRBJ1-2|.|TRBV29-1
TGCAGCGTCAGGGAGAGATTCTATGGCTACACCTTC
CSVRERFYGYTF
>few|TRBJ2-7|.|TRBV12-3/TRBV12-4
TGTGCCAGCAGCCTTAAGTTGGGGGGGGCAGTCCACTACGAGCAGTACTTC
CASSLKLGGAVHYEQYF
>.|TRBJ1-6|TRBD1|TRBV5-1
TGCGCCAGCAGCTTCTCGGGACAGTATAATTCACCCCTCCACTTT
CASSFSGQYNSPLHF
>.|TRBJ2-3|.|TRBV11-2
TGTGCCAGCAGCGCCGGGCCTAGTACGGCAGATACGCAGTATTTT
CASSAGPSTADTQYF
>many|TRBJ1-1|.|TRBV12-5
TGTGCTAGTGGTTTGGTATACGGGGGATCCATGAGAACGGCTTTCTTT
CASGLVYGGSMRTAFF
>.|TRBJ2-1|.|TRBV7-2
TGTGCCAGCAGCTACGCATGGGGGAGCTCCTACAATGAGCAGTTCTTC
CASSYAWGSSYNEQFF
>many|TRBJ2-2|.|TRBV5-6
TGTGCCAGCAGCTTGGTGGGGGCCGGGGAGCTGTTTTTT
CASSLVGAGELFF
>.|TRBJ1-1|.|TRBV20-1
TGCAGTGCTCCCGAGGGGGGATACACGAACACTGAAGCTTTCTTT
CSAPEGGYTNTEAFF
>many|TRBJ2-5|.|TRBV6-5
TGTGCCAGCAGTTACGGAGAGACCCAGTACTTC
CASSYGETQYF
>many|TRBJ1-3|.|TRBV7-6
TGTGCCAGCAGCTTAGTCGGCCAGATCTCTGGAAACACCATATATTTT
CASSLVGQISGNTIYF
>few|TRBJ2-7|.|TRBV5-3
TGTGCCAGAAGCTTGATGGGACCCACTCGGAGAGAGCAGTACTTC
CARSLMGPTRREQYF
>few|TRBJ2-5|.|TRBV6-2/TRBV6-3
TGTGCCAGCAGTTCTACGGAGACCCAGTACTTC
CASSSTETQYF
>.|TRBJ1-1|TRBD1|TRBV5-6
TGTGCCAGCAGCCCACTACCGACAGGGGGCCTTGAAGCTTTCTTT
CASSPLPTGGLEAFF
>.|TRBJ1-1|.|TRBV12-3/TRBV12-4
TGTGCCAGCTCCCCACAGGGTTGGACTGAAGCTTTCTTT
CASSPQGWTEAFF
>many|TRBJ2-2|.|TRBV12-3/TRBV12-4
TGTGCCAGCAGTTTAATGGGGGGATCGGCCGGGGAGCTGTTTTTT
CASSLMGGSAGELFF
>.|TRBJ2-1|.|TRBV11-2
TGTGCCAGCAGCGGGACTTGCAATGAGCAGTTCTTC
CASSGTCNEQFF
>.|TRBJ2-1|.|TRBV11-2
TGTGCCAGCAGCTTAGGCAGCCACAATGAGCAGTTCTTC
CASSLGSHNEQFF
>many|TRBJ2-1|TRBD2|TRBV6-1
TGTGCCAGCAGTGCGGGACTAGCGGGGAACAATGAGCAGTTCTTC
CASSAGLAGNNEQFF
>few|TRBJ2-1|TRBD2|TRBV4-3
TGCGCCAGCAGCCAAGAGGTAGCGGGGGGGCCCGGGCAGTTCTTC
CASSQEVAGGPGQFF
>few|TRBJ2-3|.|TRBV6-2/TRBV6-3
TGTGCCAGCACCACACGGACTACCTCTAGCACAGATACGCAGTATTTT
CASTTRTTSSTDTQYF